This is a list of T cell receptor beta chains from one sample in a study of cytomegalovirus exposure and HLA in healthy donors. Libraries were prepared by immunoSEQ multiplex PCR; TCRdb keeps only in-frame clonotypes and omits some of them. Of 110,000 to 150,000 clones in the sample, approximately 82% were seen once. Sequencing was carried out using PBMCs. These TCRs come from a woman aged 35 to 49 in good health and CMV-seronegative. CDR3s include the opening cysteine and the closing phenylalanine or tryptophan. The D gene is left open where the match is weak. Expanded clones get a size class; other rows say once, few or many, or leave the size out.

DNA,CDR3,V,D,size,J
TGTGCCAGTAGTATAAATTCAGGGGGCTGGGCTCAGCCCCAGCATTTT,CASSINSGGWAQPQHF,TRBV19,TRBD1,few,TRBJ1-5
TGTGCCAGCAGCAACCCCGACTGGGGAGTTTCCAATGAGCAGTTCTTC,CASSNPDWGVSNEQFF,TRBV13,.,.,TRBJ2-1
TGTGCCACCAGCAGAGGGCCTACAGGGGGGGGTAGCGGGAGCACAGATACGCAGTATTTT,CATSRGPTGGGSGSTDTQYF,TRBV15,.,.,TRBJ2-3
TGTGCCAGCAGCCCCGGGACAGGGGGCAGGCCTGAAGCTTTCTTT,CASSPGTGGRPEAFF,TRBV7-9,TRBD1,.,TRBJ1-1
TGTGCCAGCAGTCCTCCCCGACTCTATGGCTACACCTTC,CASSPPRLYGYTF,TRBV28,.,.,TRBJ1-2
TGTGCCAGCTCACCAATCCTCGGGAGTGAGGATACGCAGTATTTT,CASSPILGSEDTQYF,TRBV18,.,.,TRBJ2-3
TGTGCCAGCAGCTTGGCCAAATCAGCGGGGGGAATCTACGAGCAGTACTTC,CASSLAKSAGGIYEQYF,TRBV5-4,TRBD2,.,TRBJ2-7
TGTGCCAGCAGCCCTCGGACAGGGCCGGAGACCCAGTACTTC,CASSPRTGPETQYF,TRBV9,TRBD1,.,TRBJ2-5
TGTGCCAGCAGTTTTGGGCATAGCAATCAGCCCCAGCATTTT,CASSFGHSNQPQHF,TRBV27,.,.,TRBJ1-5
TGTGCCAGCAGCCAGGGGAACCAAAATTCACCCCTCCACTTT,CASSQGNQNSPLHF,TRBV5-6,.,.,TRBJ1-6
TGTGCCAGCAGCCTACTATACACACAGGGGGCCTCCGGTGGCTACACCTTC,CASSLLYTQGASGGYTF,TRBV27,TRBD1,.,TRBJ1-2
TGCAGCGCGACCGGGACAGTAACCTACGAGCAGTACTTC,CSATGTVTYEQYF,TRBV29-1,TRBD1,.,TRBJ2-7
TGCGCCAGCAGCCAAGGTGGGACAGGGACCTACGAGCAGTACTTC,CASSQGGTGTYEQYF,TRBV4-3,TRBD1,.,TRBJ2-7
TGTGCCACCAGCAGAGAGTCCCCGCGAGCGACTAACTCCTACAATGAGCAGTTCTTC,CATSRESPRATNSYNEQFF,TRBV15,.,.,TRBJ2-1
TGTGCCAGCAGGGGACTAGCGGGACTTTATGAGCAGTTCTTC,CASRGLAGLYEQFF,TRBV6-5,TRBD2,.,TRBJ2-1
TGTGCCAGCAGTTGGGGCCAGGAGCAGTACTTC,CASSWGQEQYF,TRBV28,.,few,TRBJ2-7
TGTGCCAGCACCCGCCGCACAGGAATTCAAGAGACCCAGTACTTC,CASTRRTGIQETQYF,TRBV2,.,.,TRBJ2-5